This T cell receptor beta chain was captured by sequencing in a study of blood T cell repertoires in COVID-19. For the study at large: Material from acute and convalescent COVID-19 was sourced from the United States, Italy and Spain.

This CDR3 has 16 amino acids. Trimming removed 0 bases from V and 2 bases from J; junction bases left unmatched: 6. Per germline, CDR1 SGHNT and CDR2 YYREEE (reference sequence). In the original workflow: Reference gene primer amplification yielded estimated nucleated cell counts. Data came from immunoSEQ multiplex PCR; TCRdb stores just in-frame clones and leaves some out. The V and J calls and clone size are taken from that table; D and trimming were inferred from the DNA. The data hold roughly 200,000 clones, with around 82% observed a single time. Those who participated ranged in age from roughly 18 to 90 years and resided in about two dozen US areas. The study assigned cohorts using participant-reported clinical history.

What was sequenced was PBMCs or T cells enriched from blood (not recorded which). This sequence originates from a woman aged 60-70 years with acute COVID-19. The rearrangement joins TRBV5-4 to TRBJ2-7, with 9 bases fitting TRBD2. The CDR3 spells CASSLGNSGSPYEQYF. In nucleotides, the CDR3 is TGTGCCAGCAGCTTGGGAAATAGCGGGAGTCCCTACGAGCAGTACTTC.